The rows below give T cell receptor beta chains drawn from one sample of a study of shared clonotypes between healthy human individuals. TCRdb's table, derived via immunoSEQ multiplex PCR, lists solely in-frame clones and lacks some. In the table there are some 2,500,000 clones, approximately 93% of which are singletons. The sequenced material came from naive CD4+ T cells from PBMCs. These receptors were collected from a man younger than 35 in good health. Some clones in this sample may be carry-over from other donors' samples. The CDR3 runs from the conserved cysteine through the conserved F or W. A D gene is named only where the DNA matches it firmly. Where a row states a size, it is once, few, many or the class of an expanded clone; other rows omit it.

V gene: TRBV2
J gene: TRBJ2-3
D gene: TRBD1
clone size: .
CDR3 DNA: TGTGCCAGCAGCCCCGCGACAGGGGTGCTGGGCACAGATACGCAGTATTTT
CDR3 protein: CASSPATGVLGTDTQYF

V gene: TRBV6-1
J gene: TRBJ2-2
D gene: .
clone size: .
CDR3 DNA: TGTGCCAGCACCCCGGTATCGGGGACCGGGGAGCTGTTTTTT
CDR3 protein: CASTPVSGTGELFF

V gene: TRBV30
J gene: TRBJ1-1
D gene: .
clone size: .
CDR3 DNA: TGTGCCTGGAGTGTACTCGACAGTGAAGCTTTCTTT
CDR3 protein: CAWSVLDSEAFF

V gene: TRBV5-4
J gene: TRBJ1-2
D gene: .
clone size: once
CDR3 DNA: TGTGCCAGCAGCCGGTGGGGGACCGGGGACCTGGTTGGCTACACCTTC
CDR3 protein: CASSRWGTGDLVGYTF

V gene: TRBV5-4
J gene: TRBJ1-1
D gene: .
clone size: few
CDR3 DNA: TGTGCCAGCAGCCAAAATGGACGGAACACTGAAGCTTTCTTT
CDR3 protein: CASSQNGRNTEAFF

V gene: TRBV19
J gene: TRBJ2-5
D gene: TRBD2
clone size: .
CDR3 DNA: TGTGCCAGACCCTTCCGGGACTACCGAGCGAGGAATCTAAAAGAGACCCAGTACTTC
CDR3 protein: CARPFRDYRARNLKETQYF

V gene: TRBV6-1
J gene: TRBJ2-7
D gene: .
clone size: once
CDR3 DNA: TGTGCCAGCAGTGAAATGGGGCTAGCCGCCTACGAGCAGTACTTC
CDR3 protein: CASSEMGLAAYEQYF

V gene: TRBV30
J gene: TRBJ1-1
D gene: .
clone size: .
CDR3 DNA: TGTGCCTGGAGTGTACGGGATTTGAACACTGAAGCTTTCTTT
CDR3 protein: CAWSVRDLNTEAFF

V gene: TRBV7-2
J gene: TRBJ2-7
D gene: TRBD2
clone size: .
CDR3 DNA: TGTGCCAGCAGCCCTCGGGGCGGGAGCAGAGAGCAGTACTTC
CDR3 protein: CASSPRGGSREQYF

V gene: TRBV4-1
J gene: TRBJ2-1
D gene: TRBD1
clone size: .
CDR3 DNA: TGCGCCAGCAGCCAAGATAAGGGAGACAGGGTCGACAATGAGCAGTTCTTC
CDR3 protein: CASSQDKGDRVDNEQFF

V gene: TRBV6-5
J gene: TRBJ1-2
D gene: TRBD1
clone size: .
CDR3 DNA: TGTGCCAGCAGTTACCCGGGACAGGGTGGCTACACCTTC
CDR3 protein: CASSYPGQGGYTF

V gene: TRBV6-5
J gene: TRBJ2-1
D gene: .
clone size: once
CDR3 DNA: TGTGCCAGCAGCTACTTGGTGGGGGCTGGCTACAATGAGCAGTTCTTC
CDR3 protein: CASSYLVGAGYNEQFF

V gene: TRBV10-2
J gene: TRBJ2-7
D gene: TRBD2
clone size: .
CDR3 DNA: TGCGCCAGCAGTGACCTAACTAGCGGGAGGTCCTACGAGCAGTACTTC
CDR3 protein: CASSDLTSGRSYEQYF

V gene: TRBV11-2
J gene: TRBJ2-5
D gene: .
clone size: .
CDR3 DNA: TGTGCCAGCCTCACGCATCTGACAGGGAGGGTTGGAGAGACCCAGTACTTC
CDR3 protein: CASLTHLTGRVGETQYF

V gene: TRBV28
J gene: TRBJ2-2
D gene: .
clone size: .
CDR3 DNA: TGTGCCAGCTTAGGTTTGAACACCGGGGAGCTGTTTTTT
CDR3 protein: CASLGLNTGELFF

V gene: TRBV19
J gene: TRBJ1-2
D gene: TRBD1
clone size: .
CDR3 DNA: TGTGCCAGTACCACCCTCGGGGGACAGCCTAACTATGGCTACACCTTC
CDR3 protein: CASTTLGGQPNYGYTF

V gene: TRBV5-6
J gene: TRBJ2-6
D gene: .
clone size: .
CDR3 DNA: TGTGCCAGCACCCGGCGGGGCTCTGGGGCCAACGTCCTGACTTTC
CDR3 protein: CASTRRGSGANVLTF

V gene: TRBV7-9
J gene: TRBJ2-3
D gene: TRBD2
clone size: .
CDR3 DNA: TGTGCCAGCAGCTCGGCGGGACTAGCGGGGACAGATACGCAGTATTTT
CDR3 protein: CASSSAGLAGTDTQYF

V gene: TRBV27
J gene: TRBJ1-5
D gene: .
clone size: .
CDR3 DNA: TGTGCCAGCAGCCGGGACTTAGACAATCAGCCCCAGCATTTT
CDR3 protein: CASSRDLDNQPQHF

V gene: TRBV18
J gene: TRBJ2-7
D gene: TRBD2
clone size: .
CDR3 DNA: TGTGCCAGCTCACCAGGACTAGCGGGAGGGCCTCGGGTAGTTCGCTACGAGCAGTACTTC
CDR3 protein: CASSPGLAGGPRVVRYEQYF

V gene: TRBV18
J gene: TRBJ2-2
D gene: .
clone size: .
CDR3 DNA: TGTGCCAGCTCACCAGAACGAGGGACACCGAACACCGGGGAGCTGTTTTTT
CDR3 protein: CASSPERGTPNTGELFF

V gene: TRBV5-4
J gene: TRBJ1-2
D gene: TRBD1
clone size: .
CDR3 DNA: TGTGCCAGCAGCTCCTCCGGGACAGGGGGCAACTATGGCTACACCTTC
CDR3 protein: CASSSSGTGGNYGYTF

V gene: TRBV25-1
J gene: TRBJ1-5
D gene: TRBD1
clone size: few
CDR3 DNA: TGTGCCAGCAGTGAATGGACAGGGAACGATCAGCCCCAGCATTTT
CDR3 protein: CASSEWTGNDQPQHF

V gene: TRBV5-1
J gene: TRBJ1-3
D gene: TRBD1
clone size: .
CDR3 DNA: TGCGCCAGCAGCTTGGGACAGGGATCATACTCTGGAAACACCATATATTTT
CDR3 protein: CASSLGQGSYSGNTIYF

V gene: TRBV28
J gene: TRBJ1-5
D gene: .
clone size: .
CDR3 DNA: TGTGCCAGCAGGACTTCAACAGTAAGCAATCAGCCCCAGCATTTT
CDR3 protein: CASRTSTVSNQPQHF

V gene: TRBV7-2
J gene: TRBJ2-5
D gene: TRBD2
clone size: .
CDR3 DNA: TGTGCCAGCAGCTTAGTTTCAGGGACTAGCGGGAGTTATCGAGAGACCCAGTACTTC
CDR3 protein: CASSLVSGTSGSYRETQYF

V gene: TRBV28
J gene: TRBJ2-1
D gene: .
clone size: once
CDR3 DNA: TGTGCCAGCACCTGGGGGGACGGCTCCTACAATGAGCAGTTCTTC
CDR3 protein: CASTWGDGSYNEQFF

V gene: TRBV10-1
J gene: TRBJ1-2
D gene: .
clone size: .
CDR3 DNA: TGCGCCAGCAGTGAGTCTGGGAGCCGGGGTGGCTACACCTTC
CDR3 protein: CASSESGSRGGYTF

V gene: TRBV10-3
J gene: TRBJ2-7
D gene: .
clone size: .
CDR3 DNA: TGTGCCATCAGTGAGTCGACCGCGGGGGAGCAGTACTTC
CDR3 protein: CAISESTAGEQYF

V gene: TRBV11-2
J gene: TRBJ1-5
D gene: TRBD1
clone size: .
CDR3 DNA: TGTGCCAGCAGCCCAACCTTAAGACAGGGGGATCAGCCCCAGCATTTT
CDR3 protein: CASSPTLRQGDQPQHF

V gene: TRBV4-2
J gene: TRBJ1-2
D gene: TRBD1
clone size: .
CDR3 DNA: TGTGCCAGCAGCTTCCGGGACAGGGCCAATGGGGGCTACACCTTC
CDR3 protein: CASSFRDRANGGYTF

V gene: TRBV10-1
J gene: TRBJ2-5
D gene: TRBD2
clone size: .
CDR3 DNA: TGCGCCAGCAGTGAGGGGGGGTCGGGACTAGCGGGAGGGTCGCGAGGGGAGACCCAGTACTTC
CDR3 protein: CASSEGGSGLAGGSRGETQYF

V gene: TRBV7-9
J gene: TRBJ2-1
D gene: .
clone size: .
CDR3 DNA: TGTGCCAGCAGCTTAGCTTCCCAGAATGAGCAGTTCTTC
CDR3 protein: CASSLASQNEQFF

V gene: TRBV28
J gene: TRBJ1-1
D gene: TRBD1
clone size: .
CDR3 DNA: TGTGCCAGCAGCCAGGGGGCGCAGACTGAAGCTTTCTTT
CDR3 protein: CASSQGAQTEAFF